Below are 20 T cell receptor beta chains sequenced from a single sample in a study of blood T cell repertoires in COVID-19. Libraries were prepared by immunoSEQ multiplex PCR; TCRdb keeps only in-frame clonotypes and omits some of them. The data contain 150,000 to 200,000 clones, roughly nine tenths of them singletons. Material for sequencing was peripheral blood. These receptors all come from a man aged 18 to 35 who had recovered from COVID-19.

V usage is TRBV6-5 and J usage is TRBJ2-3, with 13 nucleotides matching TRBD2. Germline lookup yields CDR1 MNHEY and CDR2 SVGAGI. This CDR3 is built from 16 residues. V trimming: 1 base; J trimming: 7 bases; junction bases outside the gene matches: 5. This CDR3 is CASSYWTSGSLNTQYF. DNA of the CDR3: TGTGCCAGCAGTTACTGGACTAGCGGGAGCTTAAATACGCAGTATTTT.

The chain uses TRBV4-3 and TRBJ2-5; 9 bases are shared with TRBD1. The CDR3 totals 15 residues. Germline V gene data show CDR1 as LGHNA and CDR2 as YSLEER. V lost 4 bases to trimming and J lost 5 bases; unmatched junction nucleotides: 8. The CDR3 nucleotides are TGCGCCAGCAGCCCCCAACAGGGGGCTAGGGAGACCCAGTACTTC. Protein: CASSPQQGARETQYF.

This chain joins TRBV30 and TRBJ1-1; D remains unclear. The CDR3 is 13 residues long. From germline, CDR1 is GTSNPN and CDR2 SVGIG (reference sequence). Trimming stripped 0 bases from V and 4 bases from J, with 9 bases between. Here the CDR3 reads CAWSVQSRTEAFF. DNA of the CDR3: TGTGCCTGGAGTGTACAAAGTCGCACTGAAGCTTTCTTT.

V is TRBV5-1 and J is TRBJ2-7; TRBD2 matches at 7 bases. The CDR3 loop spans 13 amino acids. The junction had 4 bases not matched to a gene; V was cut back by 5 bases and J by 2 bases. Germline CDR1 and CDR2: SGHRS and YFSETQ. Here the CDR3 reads CASSWGTTYEQYF. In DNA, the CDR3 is TGCGCCAGCAGTTGGGGGACTACCTACGAGCAGTACTTC.

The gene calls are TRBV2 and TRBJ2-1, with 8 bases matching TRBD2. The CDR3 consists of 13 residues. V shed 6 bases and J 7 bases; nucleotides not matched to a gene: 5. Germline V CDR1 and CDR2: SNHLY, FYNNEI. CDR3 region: CASRAGVGNEQFF. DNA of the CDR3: TGTGCCAGCAGAGCGGGAGTCGGGAATGAGCAGTTCTTC.

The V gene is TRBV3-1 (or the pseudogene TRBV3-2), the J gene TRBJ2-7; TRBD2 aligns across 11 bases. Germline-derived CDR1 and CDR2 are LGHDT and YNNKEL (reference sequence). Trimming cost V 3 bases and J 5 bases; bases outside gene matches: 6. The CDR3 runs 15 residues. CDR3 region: CASSQLLAGANEQYF. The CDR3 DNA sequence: TGTGCCAGCAGCCAGCTACTAGCGGGAGCAAACGAGCAGTACTTC.

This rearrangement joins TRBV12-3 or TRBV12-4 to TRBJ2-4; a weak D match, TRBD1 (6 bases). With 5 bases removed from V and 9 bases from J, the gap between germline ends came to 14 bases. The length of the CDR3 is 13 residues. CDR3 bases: TGTGCCAGCAGTATCAAGACAGGAGGCATTCAGTACTTC. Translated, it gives CASSIKTGGIQYF.

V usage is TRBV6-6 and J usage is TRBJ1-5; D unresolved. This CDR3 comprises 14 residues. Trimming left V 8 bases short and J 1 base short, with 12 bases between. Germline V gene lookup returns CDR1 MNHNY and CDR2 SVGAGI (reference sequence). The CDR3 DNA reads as TGTGCCAGCGACCCGGGAGGCAGCAATCAGCCCCAGCATTTT. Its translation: CASDPGGSNQPQHF.

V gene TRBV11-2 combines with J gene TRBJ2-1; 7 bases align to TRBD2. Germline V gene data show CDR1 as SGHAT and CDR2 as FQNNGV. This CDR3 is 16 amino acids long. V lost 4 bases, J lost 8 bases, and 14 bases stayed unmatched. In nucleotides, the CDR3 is TGTGCCAGCAGCTCAAGGCGGGGCGGGAGTTGGGATGAGCAGTTCTTC. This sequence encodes CASSSRRGGSWDEQFF. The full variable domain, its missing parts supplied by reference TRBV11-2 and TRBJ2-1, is EAGVAQSPRYKIIEKRQSVAFWCNPISGHATLYWYQQILGQGPKLLIQFQNNGVVDDSQLPKDRFSAERLKGVDSTLKIQPAKLEDSAVYLCASSSRRGGSWDEQFFGPGTRLTVL.

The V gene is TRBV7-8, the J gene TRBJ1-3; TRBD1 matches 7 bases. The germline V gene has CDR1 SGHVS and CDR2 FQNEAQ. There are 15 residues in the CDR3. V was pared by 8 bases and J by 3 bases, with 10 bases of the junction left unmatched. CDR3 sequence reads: CASGNRGSSGNTIYF. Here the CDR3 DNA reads TGTGCCAGCGGGAACAGGGGATCAAGTGGAAACACCATATATTTT.

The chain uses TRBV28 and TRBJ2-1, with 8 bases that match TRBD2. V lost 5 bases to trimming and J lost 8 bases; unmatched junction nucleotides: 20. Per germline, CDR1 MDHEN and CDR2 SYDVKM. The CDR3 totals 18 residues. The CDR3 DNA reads TGTGCCAGCAGTGGGCACATTACTAGCGGAGACGGGAAGGATGAGCAGTTCTTC. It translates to CASSGHITSGDGKDEQFF.

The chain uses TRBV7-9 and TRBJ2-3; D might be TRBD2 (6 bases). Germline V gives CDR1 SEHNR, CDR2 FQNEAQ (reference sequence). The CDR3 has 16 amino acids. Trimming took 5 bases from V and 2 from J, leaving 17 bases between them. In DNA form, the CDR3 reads TGTGCCAGCAGCCAACCCAGCGGGCGTCACACAGATACGCAGTATTTT. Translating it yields CASSQPSGRHTDTQYF.

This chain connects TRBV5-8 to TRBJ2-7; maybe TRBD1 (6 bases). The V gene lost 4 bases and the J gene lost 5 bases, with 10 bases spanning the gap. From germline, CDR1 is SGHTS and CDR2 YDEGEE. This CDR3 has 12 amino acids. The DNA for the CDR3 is TGTGCCAGCAGCCGTAACAGGGACGAGCAGTACTTC. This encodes CASSRNRDEQYF. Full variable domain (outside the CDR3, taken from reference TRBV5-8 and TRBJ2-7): EAGVTQSPTHLIKTRGQQATLRCSPISGHTSVYWYQQALGLGLQFLLWYDEGEERNRGNFPPRFSGRQFPNYSSELNVNALELEDSALYLCASSRNRDEQYFGPGTRLTVT.

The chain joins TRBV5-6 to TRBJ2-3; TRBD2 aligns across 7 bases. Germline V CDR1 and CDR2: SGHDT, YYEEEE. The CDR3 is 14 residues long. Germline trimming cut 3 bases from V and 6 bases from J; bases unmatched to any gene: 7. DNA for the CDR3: TGTGCCAGCAGCTCTCCAGCGGGACCCGATACGCAGTATTTT. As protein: CASSSPAGPDTQYF.

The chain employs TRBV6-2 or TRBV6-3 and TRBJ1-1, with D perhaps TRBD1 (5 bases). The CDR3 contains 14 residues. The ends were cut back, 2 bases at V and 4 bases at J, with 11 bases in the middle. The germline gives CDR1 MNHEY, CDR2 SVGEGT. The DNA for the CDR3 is TGTGCCAGCAGTTACGGTGGACAAGTCACTGAAGCTTTCTTT. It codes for CASSYGGQVTEAFF.

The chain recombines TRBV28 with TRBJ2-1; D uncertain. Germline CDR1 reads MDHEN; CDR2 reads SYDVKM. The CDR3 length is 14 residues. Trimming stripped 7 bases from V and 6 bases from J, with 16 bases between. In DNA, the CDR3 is TGTGCCAGCACCAACTCAAGAGGCGGCAATGAGCAGTTCTTC. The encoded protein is CASTNSRGGNEQFF.

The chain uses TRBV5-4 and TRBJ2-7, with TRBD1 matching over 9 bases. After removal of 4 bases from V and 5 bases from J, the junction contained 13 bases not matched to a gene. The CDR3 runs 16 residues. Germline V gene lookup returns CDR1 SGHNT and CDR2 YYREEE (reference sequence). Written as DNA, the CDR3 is TGTGCCAGCAGCCCCGACCTGGGACAGGGTTGGCACGAGCAGTACTTC. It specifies CASSPDLGQGWHEQYF.

CDR3: CASSSGLAGHTDTQYF. CDR3 coding DNA: TGCGCCAGCAGCTCAGGACTAGCGGGTCACACAGATACGCAGTATTTT. The chain links TRBV5-1 to TRBJ2-3; 11 bases align to TRBD2. Trimming cost V 3 bases and J 2 bases; bases outside gene matches: 5. CDR3 length: 16 residues. Germline CDR1 reads SGHRS; CDR2 reads YFSETQ.

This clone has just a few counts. The CDR3 bases are TGTGCCTTTCGGGGGTGGGGGGATGAGCAGTTCTTC. It translates to CAFRGWGDEQFF. V usage is TRBV30 and J usage is TRBJ2-1; TRBD2 is a possible D gene (6 bases). The CDR3 is made up of 12 amino acids. Germline V gives CDR1 GTSNPN, CDR2 SVGIG (reference sequence). V was cut by 7 bases and J by 8 bases, with 15 bases left in between.

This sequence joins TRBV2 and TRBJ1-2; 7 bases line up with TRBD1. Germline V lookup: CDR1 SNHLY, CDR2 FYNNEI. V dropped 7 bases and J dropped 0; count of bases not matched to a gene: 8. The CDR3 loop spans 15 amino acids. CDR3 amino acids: CASIRTGSANYGYTF. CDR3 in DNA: TGTGCCAGCATTAGGACAGGATCAGCTAACTATGGCTACACCTTC.